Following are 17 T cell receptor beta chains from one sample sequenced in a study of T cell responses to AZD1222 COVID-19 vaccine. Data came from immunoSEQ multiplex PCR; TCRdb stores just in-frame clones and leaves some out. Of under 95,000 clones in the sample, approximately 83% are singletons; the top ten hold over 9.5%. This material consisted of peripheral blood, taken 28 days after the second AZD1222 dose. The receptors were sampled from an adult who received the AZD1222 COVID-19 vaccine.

CDR3 coding DNA: TGTGCCAGCAGTTATATGGGCGACAGTGATAATTCACCCCTCCACTTT. It translates to CASSYMGDSDNSPLHF. The V gene is TRBV6-6, the J gene TRBJ1-6; D possibly corresponds to TRBD1 (5 bases). The V gene lost 3 bases and the J gene lost 5 bases, with 14 bases spanning the gap. CDR3 size: 16 residues. Per the germline V gene, CDR1 is MNHNY and CDR2 is SVGAGI (reference sequence).

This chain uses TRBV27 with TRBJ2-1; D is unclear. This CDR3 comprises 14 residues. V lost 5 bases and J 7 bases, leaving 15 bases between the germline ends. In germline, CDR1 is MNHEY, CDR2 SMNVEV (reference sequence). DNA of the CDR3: TGTGCCAGCAGTCCCTTTTCCCCTCGTAATGAGCAGTTCTTC. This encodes CASSPFSPRNEQFF.

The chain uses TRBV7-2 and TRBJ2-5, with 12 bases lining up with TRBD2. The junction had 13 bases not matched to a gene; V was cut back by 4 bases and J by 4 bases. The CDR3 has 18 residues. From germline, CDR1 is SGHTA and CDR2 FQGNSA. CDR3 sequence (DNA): TGTGCCAGCAGCTGGGTACTAGCGGGGGGCACTGAGAGAGAGACCCAGTACTTC. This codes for CASSWVLAGGTERETQYF.

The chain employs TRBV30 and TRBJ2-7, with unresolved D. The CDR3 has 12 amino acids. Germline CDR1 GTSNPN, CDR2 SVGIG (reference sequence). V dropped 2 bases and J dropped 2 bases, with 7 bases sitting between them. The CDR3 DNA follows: TGTGCCTGGAGTTACAGCCCCTACGAGCAGTACTTC. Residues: CAWSYSPYEQYF.

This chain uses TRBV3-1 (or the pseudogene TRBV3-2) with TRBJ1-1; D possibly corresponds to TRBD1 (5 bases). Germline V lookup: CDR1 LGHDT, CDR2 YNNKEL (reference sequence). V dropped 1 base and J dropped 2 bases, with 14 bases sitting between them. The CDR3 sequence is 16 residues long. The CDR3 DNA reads TGTGCCAGCAGCCAAGGTTTGGGACGGCAAAACACTGAAGCTTTCTTT. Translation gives CASSQGLGRQNTEAFF.

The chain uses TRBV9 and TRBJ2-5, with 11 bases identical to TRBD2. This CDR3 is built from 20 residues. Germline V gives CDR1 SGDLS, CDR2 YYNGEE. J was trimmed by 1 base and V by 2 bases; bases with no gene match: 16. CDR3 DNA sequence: TGTGCCAGCAGCGTGCGTAGTGGGACTAGCGGCGGAGGGTCCCAAGAGACCCAGTACTTC. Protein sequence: CASSVRSGTSGGGSQETQYF. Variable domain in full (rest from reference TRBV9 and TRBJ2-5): DSGVTQTPKHLITATGQRVTLRCSPRSGDLSVYWYQQSLDQGLQFLIQYYNGEERAKGNILERFSAQQFPDLHSELNLSSLELGDSALYFCASSVRSGTSGGGSQETQYFGPGTRLLVL.

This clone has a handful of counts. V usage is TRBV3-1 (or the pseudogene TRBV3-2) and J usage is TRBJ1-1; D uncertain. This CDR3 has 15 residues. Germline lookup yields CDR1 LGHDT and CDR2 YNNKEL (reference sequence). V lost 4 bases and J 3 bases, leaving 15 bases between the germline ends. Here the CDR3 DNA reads TGTGCCAGCAGCCGATGGGCGGGGAGGTACACTGAAGCTTTCTTT. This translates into CASSRWAGRYTEAFF.

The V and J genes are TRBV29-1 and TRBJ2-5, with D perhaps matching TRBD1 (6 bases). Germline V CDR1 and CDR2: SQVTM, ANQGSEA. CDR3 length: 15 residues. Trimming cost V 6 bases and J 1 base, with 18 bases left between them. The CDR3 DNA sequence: TGCAGCGTCCTTGGGGCACAGGGTACCCAAGAGACCCAGTACTTC. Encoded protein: CSVLGAQGTQETQYF.

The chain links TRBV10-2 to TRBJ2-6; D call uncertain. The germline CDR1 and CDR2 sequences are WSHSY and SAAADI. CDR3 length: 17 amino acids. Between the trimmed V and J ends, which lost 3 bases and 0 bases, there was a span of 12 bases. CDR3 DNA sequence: TGCGCCAGCAGTGAAACCTGGGCCGGCTCTGGGGCCAACGTCCTGACTTTC. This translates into CASSETWAGSGANVLTF.

CDR3: CASSQETGTEAFF. DNA of the CDR3: TGTGCCAGCAGCCAAGAAACGGGTACTGAAGCTTTCTTT. The rearrangement links TRBV3-1 (or the pseudogene TRBV3-2) to TRBJ1-1; D uncertain. CDR1 LGHDT and CDR2 YNNKEL come from the germline V gene (reference sequence). CDR3 size: 13 residues. Trimming cost V 0 bases and J 5 bases, with 7 bases left between them.

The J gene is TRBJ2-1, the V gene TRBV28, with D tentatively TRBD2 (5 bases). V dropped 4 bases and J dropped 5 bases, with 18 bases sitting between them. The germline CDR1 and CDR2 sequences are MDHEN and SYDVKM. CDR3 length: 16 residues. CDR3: CASSSPGGRGNNEQFF. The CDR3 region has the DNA TGTGCCAGCAGTTCCCCCGGTGGTCGAGGGAACAATGAGCAGTTCTTC. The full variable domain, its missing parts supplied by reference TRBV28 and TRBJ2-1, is DVKVTQSSRYLVKRTGEKVFLECVQDMDHENMFWYRQDPGLGLRLIYFSYDVKMKEKGDIPEGYSVSREKKERFSLILESASTNQTSMYLCASSSPGGRGNNEQFFGPGTRLTVL.

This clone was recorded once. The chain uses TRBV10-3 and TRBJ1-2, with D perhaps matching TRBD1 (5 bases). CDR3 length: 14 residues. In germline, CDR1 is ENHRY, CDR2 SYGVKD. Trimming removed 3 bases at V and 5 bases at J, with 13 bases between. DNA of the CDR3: TGTGCCATCAGTGAAATGGGGGGAGGATATGGCTACACCTTC. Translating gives CAISEMGGGYGYTF.

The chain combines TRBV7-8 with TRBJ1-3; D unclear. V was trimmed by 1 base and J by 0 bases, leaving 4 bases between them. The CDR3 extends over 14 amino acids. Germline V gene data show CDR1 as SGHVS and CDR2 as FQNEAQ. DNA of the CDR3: TGTGCCAGCAGCTTAGGTGACTCTGGAAACACCATATATTTT. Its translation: CASSLGDSGNTIYF.

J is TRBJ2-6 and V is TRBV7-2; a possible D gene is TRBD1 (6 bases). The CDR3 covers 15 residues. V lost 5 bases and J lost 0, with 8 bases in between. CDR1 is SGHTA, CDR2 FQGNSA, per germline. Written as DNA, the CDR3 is TGTGCCAGCAGCAAAGGGGGCTCTGGGGCCAACGTCCTGACTTTC. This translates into CASSKGGSGANVLTF.

In nucleotides, the CDR3 is TGTGCCAGCAGCCTAGGAGGGGTGGAAGCTTTCTTT. Protein: CASSLGGVEAFF. The chain employs TRBV7-2 and TRBJ1-1; possible D gene TRBD1, 5 bases. Trimming removed 5 bases from V and 8 bases from J, with 12 bases in between. CDR1 is SGHTA and CDR2 is FQGNSA in the germline V gene. The CDR3 is 12 residues long.

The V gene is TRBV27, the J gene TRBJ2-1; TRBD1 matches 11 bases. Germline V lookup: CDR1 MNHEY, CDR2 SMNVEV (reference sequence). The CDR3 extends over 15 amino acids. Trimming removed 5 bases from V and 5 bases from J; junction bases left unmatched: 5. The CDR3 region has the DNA TGTGCCAGCAGTCGGGACAGGGGGAACCACAATGAGCAGTTCTTC. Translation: CASSRDRGNHNEQFF.

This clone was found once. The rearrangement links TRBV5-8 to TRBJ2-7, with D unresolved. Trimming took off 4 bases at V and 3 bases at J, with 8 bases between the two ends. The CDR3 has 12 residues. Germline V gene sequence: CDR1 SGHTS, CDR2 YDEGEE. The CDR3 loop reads CASSQPFYEQYF. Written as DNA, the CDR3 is TGTGCCAGCAGCCAGCCGTTCTACGAGCAGTACTTC.